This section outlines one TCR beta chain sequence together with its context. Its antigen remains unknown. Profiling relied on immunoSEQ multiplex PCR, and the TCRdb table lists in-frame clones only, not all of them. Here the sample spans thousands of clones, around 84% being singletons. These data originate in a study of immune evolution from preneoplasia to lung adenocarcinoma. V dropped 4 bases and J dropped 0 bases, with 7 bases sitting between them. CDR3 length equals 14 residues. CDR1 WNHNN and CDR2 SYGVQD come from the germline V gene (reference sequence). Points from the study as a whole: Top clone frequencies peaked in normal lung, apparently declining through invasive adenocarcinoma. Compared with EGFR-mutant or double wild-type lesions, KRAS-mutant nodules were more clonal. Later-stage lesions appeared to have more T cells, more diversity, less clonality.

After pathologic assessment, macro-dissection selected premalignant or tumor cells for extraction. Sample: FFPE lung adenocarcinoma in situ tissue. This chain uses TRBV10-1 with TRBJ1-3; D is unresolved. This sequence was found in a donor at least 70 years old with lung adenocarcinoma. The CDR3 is CASSAGSSGNTIYF. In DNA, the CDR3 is TGCGCCAGCAGTGCGGGGAGCTCTGGAAACACCATATATTTT.